This is a list of T cell receptor beta chains from one sample in a study of T cell repertoires and HLA-DP antigens. The assay was immunoSEQ multiplex PCR, and TCRdb's table has in-frame clones only and misses some. Seen here are around 1,600 clones, more than 65% observed once, and the top ten hold roughly 59%. The source material was CD137- CD4+ T cells from cultured PBMCs. The receptors were gathered from a man over 45 in good health and CMV-seronegative. The CDR3 runs from the conserved cysteine through the conserved F or W. D genes are given only for firm matches. Some rows have no size entry. The others give once, few or many, or a class for an expanded clone.

d_call clone_size j_call v_call cdr3_aa cdr3_nt
. large TRBJ2-7 TRBV19 CASRNSQLFYEQYF TGTGCCAGTAGAAACTCCCAACTCTTCTACGAGCAGTACTTC
. . TRBJ1-2 TRBV29-1 CSVDGEGSISGYTF TGCAGCGTTGACGGGGAAGGTTCTATAAGTGGCTACACCTTC
. few TRBJ2-1 TRBV5-1 CASRRTSDEQFF TGCGCCAGCAGAAGGACCTCGGATGAGCAGTTCTTC
. . TRBJ2-1 TRBV5-1 CASSSSLGDEQFF TGCGCCAGCAGCTCATCCCTAGGAGACGAGCAGTTCTTC
TRBD2 . TRBJ2-7 TRBV2 CASSEAEASGSIRYF TGTGCCAGCAGTGAAGCAGAGGCTAGCGGGAGTATTCGGTACTTC
TRBD2 . TRBJ2-5 TRBV27 CASRPLGEGETQYF TGTGCCAGCCGACCGCTTGGGGAGGGAGAGACCCAGTACTTC
. . TRBJ1-6 TRBV18 CASSPPTYVALHF TGTGCCAGCTCACCACCAACATATGTTGCCCTCCACTTT
. . TRBJ2-2 TRBV19 CASSTLVDTGELFF TGTGCCAGTTCTACACTAGTAGACACCGGGGAGCTGTTTTTT
. once TRBJ1-6 TRBV19 CASSAGSSYNSPLHF TGTGCCAGTAGTGCCGGGAGCTCCTATAATTCACCCCTCCACTTT
. large TRBJ2-3 TRBV7-9 CASSFSPTDTQYF TGTGCCAGCAGCTTCTCTCCCACAGATACGCAGTATTTT
. . TRBJ2-5 TRBV7-6 CASSLQETQYF TGTGCCAGCAGCTTACAAGAGACCCAGTACTTC
. . TRBJ2-5 TRBV7-6 CASSSSLGVREETQYF TGTGCCAGCAGCTCCTCCCTTGGGGTAAGGGAGGAGACCCAGTACTTC
. once TRBJ2-5 TRBV10-1 CASSVGPYETQYF TGCGCCAGCAGCGTTGGCCCTTATGAGACCCAGTACTTC
. . TRBJ1-5 TRBV6-6 CASSSGRADSNQPQHF TGTGCCAGCAGCTCAGGAAGGGCGGATAGCAATCAGCCCCAGCATTTT
. . TRBJ2-5 TRBV6-6 CASSAGVHETQYF TGTGCCAGCAGTGCAGGGGTTCATGAGACCCAGTACTTC
. . TRBJ2-1 TRBV28 CASSSYQERNEQFF TGTGCCAGCAGTTCGTATCAGGAGAGAAATGAGCAGTTCTTC
. few TRBJ2-7 TRBV7-3 CASSLGEAGGYEQYF TGTGCCAGCAGCTTAGGTGAGGCGGGCGGCTACGAGCAGTACTTC
TRBD1 . TRBJ2-7 TRBV27 CASGQGRGLYEQYF TGTGCCAGCGGACAGGGACGGGGCCTCTACGAGCAGTACTTC
. . TRBJ1-1 TRBV30 CAVRKGNRMNTEAFF TGTGCCGTTCGGAAGGGGAATAGAATGAACACTGAAGCTTTCTTT
. . TRBJ1-2 TRBV7-2 CASSLHQDYGYTF TGTGCCAGCAGCTTACACCAAGATTATGGCTACACCTTC
. . TRBJ2-5 TRBV6-1 CASIGVETQYF TGTGCCAGCATCGGCGTGGAGACCCAGTACTTC
. few TRBJ1-6 TRBV2 CASSEKRSYNSPLHF TGTGCCAGCAGTGAAAAACGCTCCTATAATTCACCCCTCCACTTT
. . TRBJ1-5 TRBV7-3 CASSLSRDQPQHF TGTGCCAGCAGCTTATCCAGGGATCAGCCCCAGCATTTT
TRBD1 . TRBJ1-1 TRBV6-6 CASSAGTGSTEAFF TGTGCCAGCAGTGCAGGGACAGGGAGCACTGAAGCTTTCTTT
. . TRBJ2-5 TRBV7-3 CASSLGALETQYF TGTGCCAGCAGTTTAGGGGCACTAGAGACCCAGTACTTC
. . TRBJ2-5 TRBV30 CAWSQRGETQYF TGTGCCTGGAGTCAACGGGGGGAGACCCAGTACTTC
TRBD1 . TRBJ1-1 TRBV6-6 CASSATGAGNTEAFF TGTGCCAGCAGTGCCACAGGGGCTGGGAACACTGAAGCTTTCTTT
. . TRBJ2-7 TRBV19 CASSIPGGSYEQYF TGTGCCAGTAGTATCCCCGGAGGCTCCTACGAGCAGTACTTC
. . TRBJ2-1 TRBV6-6 CASSYSRTEGEQFF TGTGCCAGCAGTTACTCCCGGACAGAGGGTGAGCAGTTCTTC
. once TRBJ1-2 TRBV9 CASSPTYGGYGYTF TGTGCCAGCAGCCCCACTTACGGGGGCTATGGCTACACCTTC
. . TRBJ1-4 TRBV5-1 CASRAWRGQGDEKLFF TGCGCCAGCAGGGCTTGGCGGGGCCAGGGTGATGAAAAACTGTTTTTT
. . TRBJ1-1 TRBV4-2 CASSQGYGSENTEAFF TGTGCCAGCAGCCAAGGCTATGGCTCTGAGAACACTGAAGCTTTCTTT
. . TRBJ1-1 TRBV14 CASSLGQGTEAFF TGTGCCAGCAGCCTGGGGCAGGGCACTGAAGCTTTCTTT
. few TRBJ1-5 TRBV6-1 CASSRPGQPQHF TGTGCCAGCAGCCGTCCCGGTCAGCCCCAGCATTTT
TRBD2 . TRBJ2-3 TRBV6-4 CASSDTSGGADTQYF TGTGCCAGCAGTGACACTAGCGGGGGGGCCGATACGCAGTATTTT
. . TRBJ2-2 TRBV29-1 CSVGGPGELFF TGCAGCGTTGGCGGCCCCGGGGAGCTGTTTTTT
. . TRBJ2-1 TRBV18 CASSPPVTRGIINEQFF TGTGCCAGCTCACCACCGGTTACTCGCGGGATAATCAATGAGCAGTTCTTC
TRBD1 . TRBJ1-3 TRBV7-2 CASSKQPGGGWGSGNTIYF TGTGCCAGCAGCAAACAACCGGGAGGGGGCTGGGGGTCTGGAAACACCATATATTTT
. . TRBJ1-2 TRBV30 CACKWGGYTF TGTGCCTGTAAATGGGGGGGCTACACCTTC
. . TRBJ1-4 TRBV19 CASSGVNEKLFF TGTGCCAGTAGTGGGGTAAATGAAAAACTGTTTTTT